The 14 T cell receptor beta chains below all came from one sample that was sequenced in a study of blood T cells in healthy people across ages. Next came a second PCR, run for about 7 to 12 cycles, which used a sample-barcoded 5' primer along with a J-beta primer mix. Using its own MiXCR run on the 5' RACE reads, TCRdb lists one record per CDR3 protein. The sample shows hundreds of thousands of distinct CDR3 sequences, roughly 50% of them seen only once. Sequencing was done on a sample of blood. All receptors derive from a man aged 25-40 years in good health.

This CDR3 reads CASSIGAHYEQYF. CDR3 DNA: TGTGCCAGCAGCATTGGTGCCCACTACGAGCAGTACTTC. The V call is TRBV7-8, the J call TRBJ2-7, with D unresolved. There are 13 residues in the CDR3. Germline assignment: CDR1 SGHVS and CDR2 FQNEAQ. Trimming cost V 5 bases and J 3 bases, with 11 bases left between them.

Only one count was recorded for this clonotype. The V call is TRBV4-3, the J call TRBJ2-1; maybe TRBD1 (5 bases). V was clipped by 0 bases and J by 4 bases, with 10 bases between them. Germline CDR1 is LGHNA and CDR2 is YSLEER. The CDR3 is made up of 15 amino acids. The CDR3 DNA is TGCGCCAGCAGCCAAGATGGCGACAGATACAATGAGCAGTTCTTC. It translates to CASSQDGDRYNEQFF.

J is TRBJ2-3 and V is TRBV20-1, with D tentatively TRBD1 or TRBD2 (5 bases each). V lost 6 bases and J 6 bases, leaving 13 bases between the germline ends. Germline CDR1 is DFQATT and CDR2 is SNEGSKA (reference sequence). The CDR3 sequence is 12 residues long. CDR3 bases: TGCAGTGCCAGGACACCGGGGGATACGCAGTATTTT. It codes for CSARTPGDTQYF.

J is TRBJ2-7 and V is TRBV6-1; TRBD2 matches 8 bases. V lost 2 bases to trimming and J lost 5 bases; unmatched junction nucleotides: 8. CDR3 length: 15 residues. Per germline, CDR1 MNHNS and CDR2 SASEGT. The CDR3 region has the DNA TGTGCCAGCAGTGAAATTTTTACGGGGGGGAACGAGCAGTACTTC. Translated: CASSEIFTGGNEQYF.

Only a few counts were recorded for this clonotype. The rearrangement joins TRBV10-2 to TRBJ2-5; 7 bases line up with TRBD2. V trimming: 6 bases; J trimming: 3 bases; junction bases outside the gene matches: 7. The length of the CDR3 is 14 residues. Germline CDR1 reads WSHSY; CDR2 reads SAAADI. Here the CDR3 DNA reads TGCGCCAGCAGGGCCCAGCGGGGAAAAGAGACCCAGTACTTC. Translating gives CASRAQRGKETQYF.

In its sample, this clonotype was seen once. This sequence joins TRBV27 and TRBJ2-1, with a possible D match to TRBD2 (6 bases). The V end was cut by 4 bases, the J end by 0 bases, with 13 bases between. Looked up from germline, CDR1 is MNHEY and CDR2 is SMNVEV (reference sequence). The CDR3 spans 16 residues. CDR3 sequence (DNA): TGTGCCAGCAGTTGGGGACGGGGGAGCTCCTACAATGAGCAGTTCTTC. It is translated as CASSWGRGSSYNEQFF.

This clonotype was seen only a few times. This chain joins TRBV27 and TRBJ2-7; tentative D call: TRBD1 (7 bases). Germline V lookup: CDR1 MNHEY, CDR2 SMNVEV (reference sequence). The CDR3 consists of 14 residues. Trimming removed 5 bases from V and 2 bases from J, with 13 bases in between. CDR3 sequence reads: CASSQGEVAYEQYF. The CDR3 DNA is TGTGCCAGCAGTCAGGGGGAGGTCGCCTACGAGCAGTACTTC.

This clonotype was seen a handful of times. V and J are TRBV6-5 and TRBJ2-7; TRBD2 agrees at 7 bases. V dropped 5 bases and J dropped 2; count of bases not matched to a gene: 9. Germline loops: CDR1 MNHEY, CDR2 SVGAGI. This CDR3 region has 15 residues. CDR3 region: CASSPFVAGAYEQYF. As DNA, the CDR3 is TGTGCCAGCAGTCCGTTCGTGGCGGGAGCCTACGAGCAGTACTTC.

The V and J genes are TRBV7-2 and TRBJ2-2; TRBD2 matches at 7 bases. Per the germline V gene, CDR1 is SGHTA and CDR2 is FQGNSA. The V and J ends lost 6 bases and 2 bases, in that order; junction bases with no gene match: 9. This CDR3 is built from 16 residues. Here the CDR3 DNA reads TGTGCCAGCAGGCCAGCAGCGGGGACTAACACCGGGGAGCTGTTTTTT. It translates to CASRPAAGTNTGELFF. The variable domain in full, with the rest retrieved from reference TRBV7-2 and TRBJ2-2, is GAGVSQSPSNKVTEKGKDVELRCDPISGHTALYWYRQSLGQGLEFLIYFQGNSAPDKSGLPSDRFSAERTGGSVSTLTIQRTQQEDSAVYLCASRPAAGTNTGELFFGEGSRLTVL.

The chain has TRBV7-8 and TRBJ1-5, with D hard to call. V was trimmed by 5 bases and J by 4 bases, leaving 12 bases between them. Per germline, CDR1 SGHVS and CDR2 FQNEAQ. The CDR3 sequence is 14 residues long. The CDR3 spells CASSDPGFNQPQHF. The CDR3 DNA reads as TGTGCCAGCAGCGACCCCGGGTTTAATCAGCCCCAGCATTTT.

This clonotype turned up a few times. The gene calls are TRBV2 and TRBJ1-5; D is unresolved. V lost 4 bases, J lost 13 bases, and 14 bases lay in between. Per germline, CDR1 SNHLY and CDR2 FYNNEI. This CDR3 has 12 amino acids. As DNA, the CDR3 is TGTGCCAGCAGTGGGTTACTAGGTTCTCAGCATTTT. Amino acid sequence: CASSGLLGSQHF. Complete variable domain (other parts from reference TRBV2 and TRBJ1-5): EPEVTQTPSHQVTQMGQEVILRCVPISNHLYFYWYRQILGQKVEFLVSFYNNEISEKSEIFDDQFSVERPDGSNFTLKIRSTKLEDSAMYFCASSGLLGSQHFGDGTRLSIL.

This clonotype was detected only a few times. The chain has TRBV28 and TRBJ1-2; no definite D call. Per germline, CDR1 MDHEN and CDR2 SYDVKM. The CDR3 has 13 amino acids. V was cut by 5 bases and J by 2 bases, with 9 bases left in between. CDR3 sequence reads: CASSASTNYGYTF. DNA of the CDR3: TGTGCCAGCAGTGCGTCCACGAACTATGGCTACACCTTC.

J is TRBJ2-3 and V is TRBV20-1; 11 bases are a match to TRBD2. The J segment lost 6 bases and the V segment lost 0 bases, leaving 11 bases of the junction unmatched. CDR3 length: 17 amino acids. CDR1 and CDR2 (germline): DFQATT, SNEGSKA (reference sequence). The CDR3 loop is CSARDLISGGAWDTQYF. In DNA form, the CDR3 reads TGCAGTGCTAGAGATCTGATTAGCGGGGGGGCATGGGATACGCAGTATTTT.

The genes are TRBV15 and TRBJ2-7, with TRBD2 as a possible D gene (6 bases). The CDR3 has 14 residues. Between the trimmed V and J ends, which lost 0 bases and 5 bases, there was a span of 11 bases. CDR1 is LNHNV, CDR2 YYDKDF, per germline (reference sequence). The CDR3: CATSRERRDHEQYF. CDR3 DNA sequence: TGTGCCACCAGCAGAGAGAGGCGGGACCACGAGCAGTACTTC.